This entry concerns a single T cell receptor beta chain. The antigen is unknown. The sample is drawn from a study of shared clonotypes between healthy human individuals. About the study: Each donor's CD4 naive and CD4 memory cells filled three plates apiece, CD8 naive two, and CD8 memory one.

Broader study findings: Sampling covered blood only; tissue repertoires likely differ.

The naive CD8 fraction comprised CD45RO-negative cells positively selected for CCR7 and excluded terminally differentiated effector memory CD45RA+ cells. The study drew all its donors from Caucasian adults living in Nashville, Tennessee. This CDR3 contains 12 residues. The germline CDR1 and CDR2 sequences are WSHSY and SAAADI. V lost 2 bases, J lost 7 bases, and 9 bases lay in between. Sequencing was performed with immunoSEQ multiplex PCR; in TCRdb, only in-frame clones are kept and a portion is missing. The data show 560,000 or so clones, with approximately 96% seen just once and 0.095% to 0.13% held by the top ten.

The sequenced sample consisted of naive CD8+ T cells sorted from blood. This rearrangement joins TRBV10-2 to TRBJ2-7, with D hard to call. This sequence was found in a woman younger than 45 in good health. The CDR3 here is CASSEGPEEQYF. The CDR3 bases are TGCGCCAGCAGTGAGGGGCCTGAAGAGCAGTACTTC.